This entry lists 25 T cell receptor beta chains sequenced from one sample in a study of control samples from healthy donors and cancer patients. Generated by immunoSEQ multiplex PCR, the TCRdb table keeps only in-frame clones and is missing some. This table holds 150,000 to 200,000 clones, 91% found once. Material: blood. The receptor source for this set is a woman aged 40 to 50 in good health.

The J gene is TRBJ1-4, the V gene TRBV10-2, with 9 bases matching TRBD1. This CDR3 contains 14 residues. The trim removed 3 bases at V and 7 bases at J, leaving 3 bases unmatched. From germline, CDR1 is WSHSY and CDR2 SAAADI. The CDR3 coding sequence is TGCGCCAGCAGTGAACAGGGGGCAAGTGAAAAACTGTTTTTT. The encoded protein is CASSEQGASEKLFF.

The chain employs TRBV4-1 and TRBJ2-2, with D unresolved. The CDR3 is 16 amino acids. Trimming removed 4 bases at V and 3 bases at J, with 15 bases between. The V gene's germline CDR1 is MGHRA and CDR2 YSYEKL. CDR3 amino acids: CASSPYTIIDTGELFF. The CDR3 DNA reads as TGCGCCAGCAGCCCTTACACGATCATTGACACCGGGGAGCTGTTTTTT.

This clone is a singleton in its sample. The chain links TRBV5-4 to TRBJ1-5; possible D gene TRBD1, 5 bases. The length of the CDR3 is 16 residues. The germline V gene encodes CDR1 SGHNT and CDR2 YYREEE (reference sequence). V lost 10 bases and J lost 6, with 26 bases in between. The CDR3 loop is CAGQGEGPTTFQPQHF. The CDR3 DNA follows: TGTGCCGGCCAGGGTGAGGGCCCTACGACTTTTCAGCCCCAGCATTTT.

The genes are TRBV7-9 and TRBJ2-2; D unresolved. The V end was cut by 7 bases, the J end by 6 bases, with 12 bases between. The CDR3 is made up of 13 amino acids. The germline V gene has CDR1 SEHNR and CDR2 FQNEAQ (reference sequence). The CDR3 DNA is TGTGCCAGCAATAGGTTTTTAGCCGGGGAGCTGTTTTTT. Protein: CASNRFLAGELFF.

This chain links TRBV4-1 with TRBJ2-5, with 10 bases matching TRBD2. The CDR3 contains 17 residues. Germline V gene data show CDR1 as MGHRA and CDR2 as YSYEKL. V gave up 1 base and J gave up 1 base; unmatched junction bases: 6. The CDR3: CASSQALSGGTQETQYF. The CDR3 DNA reads as TGCGCCAGCAGCCAAGCCCTTAGCGGGGGGACCCAAGAGACCCAGTACTTC.

The V call is TRBV25-1, the J call TRBJ2-5; either TRBD1 or TRBD2 may supply D (6 bases each). This CDR3 is 13 amino acids long. Germline V gene lookup returns CDR1 MGHDK and CDR2 SYGVNS. V lost 5 bases, J lost 7 bases, and 14 bases lay in between. CDR3 sequence reads: CASSWGAAGTQYF. CDR3 bases: TGTGCCAGCAGTTGGGGGGCCGCGGGGACCCAGTACTTC.

The chain joins TRBV6-6 to TRBJ1-6, with 7 bases fitting TRBD1. The CDR3 is 15 residues long. V lost 6 bases, J lost 5 bases, and 7 bases stayed unmatched. CDR1 is MNHNY and CDR2 is SVGAGI in the germline V gene (reference sequence). CDR3 nucleotide sequence: TGTGCCAGCAGAACCGACGGGACAGATAATTCACCCCTCCACTTT. Translated: CASRTDGTDNSPLHF.

The chain has TRBV3-1 (or the pseudogene TRBV3-2) and TRBJ1-5; no firm D call. The CDR3 covers 13 residues. CDR1 is LGHDT, CDR2 YNNKEL, per germline (reference sequence). V was clipped by 2 bases and J by 11 bases, with 13 bases between them. The CDR3 loop reads CASSQSEGGAQHF. Here the CDR3 DNA reads TGTGCCAGCAGCCAATCTGAGGGCGGGGCCCAGCATTTT.

This clone has only a few counts. The chain employs TRBV5-4 and TRBJ1-5; weak D call: TRBD1 (6 bases). The germline gives CDR1 SGHNT, CDR2 YYREEE (reference sequence). V was pared by 5 bases and J by 11 bases, with 11 bases between. The CDR3 is made up of 11 amino acids. CDR3 residues: CASSRKGAQHF. CDR3 DNA: TGTGCCAGCAGTCGAAAGGGGGCCCAGCATTTT.

The chain joins TRBV10-3 to TRBJ2-3; D gene unclear. Germline CDR1 is ENHRY and CDR2 is SYGVKD. Trimming left V 5 bases short and J 6 bases short, with 6 bases between. This CDR3 spans 11 amino acids. CDR3 residues: CAISSMDTQYF. The CDR3 DNA reads TGTGCCATCAGTTCCATGGATACGCAGTATTTT.

The V gene is TRBV27, the J gene TRBJ1-6; D perhaps matches TRBD1 (6 bases). V was cut by 5 bases and J by 5 bases, with 13 bases left in between. There are 15 residues in the CDR3. Germline V gene lookup returns CDR1 MNHEY and CDR2 SMNVEV (reference sequence). CDR3 region: CASSPSGANNSPLHF. The CDR3 region has the DNA TGTGCCAGCAGTCCTTCAGGGGCCAATAATTCACCCCTCCACTTT.

The V and J genes are TRBV18 and TRBJ1-3; tentatively, D is TRBD1 (5 bases). Germline CDR1 KGHSH, CDR2 LQKENI. The length of the CDR3 is 16 residues. V was trimmed by 2 bases and J by 9 bases, leaving 20 bases between them. The CDR3 region has the DNA TGTGCCAGCTCACCAGATCCGGTTCGTATTGGGGGCACCATATATTTT. This sequence encodes CASSPDPVRIGGTIYF.

The chain combines TRBV13 with TRBJ2-7; TRBD2 is a possible D gene (5 bases). Trimming shortened V by 5 bases and J by 0 bases, and 14 bases separated the two germline ends. The CDR3 runs to 15 residues. CDR1 is PRHDT and CDR2 is FYEKMQ in the germline V gene (reference sequence). The chain's CDR3 is CASSPDLGDSYEQYF. CDR3 bases: TGTGCCAGCAGCCCCGACCTCGGGGACTCCTACGAGCAGTACTTC.

The chain carries TRBV7-9 and TRBJ1-1; D is unclear. The CDR3 covers 12 residues. Trimming took off 2 bases at V and 8 bases at J, with 9 bases between the two ends. Germline lookup yields CDR1 SEHNR and CDR2 FQNEAQ (reference sequence). CDR3 coding DNA: TGTGCCAGCAGCTTATTGAGGGAAGAAGCTTTCTTT. Its protein is CASSLLREEAFF.

This chain uses TRBV24-1 with TRBJ1-1; D remains ambiguous. With 2 bases removed from V and 8 bases from J, the gap between germline ends came to 14 bases. Germline assignment: CDR1 KGHDR and CDR2 SFDVKD. The CDR3 sequence is 14 residues long. The CDR3: CATSDWAHCREAFF. CDR3 nucleotide sequence: TGTGCCACCAGTGATTGGGCTCATTGTCGGGAAGCTTTCTTT.

V gene TRBV21-1 combines with J gene TRBJ2-1; the table calls TRBD2, which could not be checked here. TRBV21-1 is a known pseudogene. The CDR3 runs 12 residues. Here the CDR3 DNA reads TGTGCCAGCAGCAATCCGGGGAATGAGCAGTTCTTC. Translation: CASSNPGNEQFF.

The chain links TRBV19 to TRBJ2-3, with a tentative D call TRBD2 (5 bases). Trimming cost V 7 bases and J 1 base, with 12 bases left between them. In germline, CDR1 is LNHDA, CDR2 SQIVND (reference sequence). This CDR3 has 14 amino acids. Written as DNA, the CDR3 is TGTGCCAGTACCTTGGTGGGAGGCACAGATACGCAGTATTTT. Residues: CASTLVGGTDTQYF.

V and J are TRBV7-2 and TRBJ1-1; D not resolved. Germline CDR1 reads SGHTA; CDR2 reads FQGNSA. V was clipped by 5 bases and J by 8 bases, with 9 bases between them. The CDR3 has 11 residues. The CDR3 is CASSLGGEAFF. In DNA, the CDR3 is TGTGCCAGCAGCCTCGGTGGGGAAGCTTTCTTT.

Concerning this clone itself: This sample also contains other DNA sequences that code for the same CDR3. The chain carries TRBV12-5 and TRBJ1-1; 7 bases map to TRBD1. The trim removed 1 base at V and 5 bases at J, leaving 1 base unmatched. The CDR3 has 13 amino acids. The V gene's germline CDR1 is LGHNT and CDR2 FRNRAP. The CDR3 nucleotides read TGTGCTAGTGGTTTGGAACAGGGGACTGAAGCTTTCTTT. Protein: CASGLEQGTEAFF.

The rearrangement joins TRBV18 to TRBJ2-3, with TRBD1 matching 8 bases. Germline V lookup: CDR1 KGHSH, CDR2 LQKENI. The CDR3 has 15 amino acids. V was clipped by 3 bases and J by 3 bases; unmatched bases: 5. CDR3 protein: CASSPGQGLTDTQYF. The CDR3 coding sequence is TGTGCCAGCTCACCCGGACAGGGTTTGACAGATACGCAGTATTTT. The full variable domain, completed using reference TRBV18 and TRBJ2-3, is NAGVMQNPRHLVRRRGQEARLRCSPMKGHSHVYWYRQLPEEGLKFMVYLQKENIIDESGMPKERFSAEFPKEGPSILRIQQVVRGDSAAYFCASSPGQGLTDTQYFGPGTRLTVL.

The V gene is TRBV13, the J gene TRBJ1-1; possibly TRBD1 for D (5 bases). The CDR3 contains 14 residues. Germline assignment: CDR1 PRHDT and CDR2 FYEKMQ (reference sequence). Trimming removed 1 base from V and 4 bases from J, with 10 bases in between. CDR3 sequence reads: CASSLVAGGTEAFF. The CDR3 nucleotides are TGTGCCAGCAGCTTAGTCGCGGGGGGCACTGAAGCTTTCTTT.

The V call is TRBV18, the J call TRBJ2-1; no clear D. This CDR3 contains 17 residues. V lost 6 bases, J lost 3 bases, and 21 bases lay in between. Germline V gene data show CDR1 as KGHSH and CDR2 as LQKENI. The CDR3 DNA is TGTGCCAGCTCCCCCCGCGAGCCTCCACGATACTACAATGAGCAGTTCTTC. This encodes CASSPREPPRYYNEQFF. The entire variable domain, with the rest obtained from reference TRBV18 and TRBJ2-1, is as follows: NAGVMQNPRHLVRRRGQEARLRCSPMKGHSHVYWYRQLPEEGLKFMVYLQKENIIDESGMPKERFSAEFPKEGPSILRIQQVVRGDSAAYFCASSPREPPRYYNEQFFGPGTRLTVL.

This sequence joins TRBV9 and TRBJ2-3; 8 nucleotides match TRBD1. V dropped 5 bases and J dropped 5; count of bases not matched to a gene: 7. Germline values: CDR1 SGDLS, CDR2 YYNGEE. The CDR3 sequence is 14 residues long. The CDR3, as DNA: TGTGCCAGCAGGGGGACAGGAAGTGAAGATACGCAGTATTTT. Translating it yields CASRGTGSEDTQYF.

The rearrangement uses TRBV5-1 and TRBJ1-5; D unresolved. CDR3 length: 17 amino acids. The V end lost 6 bases, the J end lost 0 bases, and 19 bases lay between the germline ends. Germline lookup yields CDR1 SGHRS and CDR2 YFSETQ. The CDR3 sequence: CASKVPPDSYSNQPQHF. Here the CDR3 DNA reads TGCGCCAGCAAGGTACCTCCAGATAGCTATAGCAATCAGCCCCAGCATTTT.

The chain recombines TRBV9 with TRBJ1-2; 7 positions agree with TRBD1. V lost 4 bases to trimming and J lost 4 bases; unmatched junction nucleotides: 7. Germline-derived CDR1 and CDR2 are SGDLS and YYNGEE. The CDR3 runs to 14 residues. CDR3 in DNA: TGTGCCAGCAGCCCAGGGGGGGACACCTATGGCTACACCTTC. As protein: CASSPGGDTYGYTF.